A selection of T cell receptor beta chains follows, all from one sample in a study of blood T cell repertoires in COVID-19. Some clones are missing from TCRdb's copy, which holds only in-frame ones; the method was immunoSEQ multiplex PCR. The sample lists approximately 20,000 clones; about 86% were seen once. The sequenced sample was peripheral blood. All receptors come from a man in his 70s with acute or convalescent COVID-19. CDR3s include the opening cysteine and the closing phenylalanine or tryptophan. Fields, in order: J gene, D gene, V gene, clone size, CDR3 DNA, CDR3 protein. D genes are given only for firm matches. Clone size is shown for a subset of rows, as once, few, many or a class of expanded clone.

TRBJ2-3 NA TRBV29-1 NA TGCAGCTCAGGGTCCCCAGATACGCAGTATTTT CSSGSPDTQYF
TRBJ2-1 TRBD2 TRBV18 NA TGTGCCAGCTCACCGCCCGGGACTAGCCAGTTCTTC CASSPPGTSQFF
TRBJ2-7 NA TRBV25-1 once TGTGCCAGCAGCGTCCAGGGGTCCCACGAGCAGTACTTC CASSVQGSHEQYF
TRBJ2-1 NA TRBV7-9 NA TGTGCCAGCAGCTTAGCCAGATGGGTACAGGGAAGTGAGCAGTTCTTC CASSLARWVQGSEQFF
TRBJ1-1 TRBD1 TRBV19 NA TGTGCCAGTAGTAGAGGGGGCGGTCTGAACACTGAAGCTTTCTTT CASSRGGGLNTEAFF
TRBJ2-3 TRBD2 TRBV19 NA TGTGCCACTACGGGAGCGGGAGGGCCTATAAATACGCAGTATTTT CATTGAGGPINTQYF
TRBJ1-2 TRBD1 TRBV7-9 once TGTGCCAGCAGCTCGACAGGGCCCTATGGCTACACCTTC CASSSTGPYGYTF
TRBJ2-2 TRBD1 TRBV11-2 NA TGTGCCAGCAGCTTAGATGGGGCAGGGGGCTTCACCGGGGAGCTGTTTTTT CASSLDGAGGFTGELFF
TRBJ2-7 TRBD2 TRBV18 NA TGTGCCAGCTCACCTGGGACTAGCGGATACGAGCAGTACTTC CASSPGTSGYEQYF
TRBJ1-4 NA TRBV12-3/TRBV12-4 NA TGTGCCAGCAGGAATAGTAATAATGAAAAACTGTTTTTT CASRNSNNEKLFF
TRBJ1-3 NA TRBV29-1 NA TGCAGCGTTGGACAGATGGGAAACACCATATATTTT CSVGQMGNTIYF
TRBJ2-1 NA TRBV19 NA TGTGCCAGTAGTATCCTAGAAGGTGAGCAGTTCTTC CASSILEGEQFF
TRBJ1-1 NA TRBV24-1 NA TGTGCCACCTCCGGGACATTCGGTGAAGCTTTCTTT CATSGTFGEAFF
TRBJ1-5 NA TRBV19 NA TGTGCCAGTAGTCTAATTGGCGGGGGTCAGCCCCAGCATTTT CASSLIGGGQPQHF
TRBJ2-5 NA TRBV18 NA TGTGCCAGCTCACCGGCGGGCCAAGAGACCCAGTACTTC CASSPAGQETQYF
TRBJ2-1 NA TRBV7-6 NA TGTGCCAGCAGCCCAATACCCGGGACGGGGGACAATGAGCAGTTCTTC CASSPIPGTGDNEQFF
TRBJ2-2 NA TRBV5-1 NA TGCGCCAGCAGCTTACAAACCACCGGGGAGCTGTTTTTT CASSLQTTGELFF
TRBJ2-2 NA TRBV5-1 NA TGCGCCAGCAGCTTGGCAGGGCAACCCGGGGAGCTGTTTTTT CASSLAGQPGELFF
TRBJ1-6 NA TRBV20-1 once TGCAGTGCTCCCAAACCGGAGGCCCTCCACTTT CSAPKPEALHF
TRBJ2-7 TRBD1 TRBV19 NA TGTGCCAGCTGGGGACAGAACTCCTACGAGCAGTACTTC CASWGQNSYEQYF
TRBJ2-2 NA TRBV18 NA TGTGCCAGCTCACCATCGTCGGGTTCCACCGGGGAGCTGTTTTTT CASSPSSGSTGELFF
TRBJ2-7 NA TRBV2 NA TGTGCCAGCAGTGAAGCCAGGGGGGCATACTTC CASSEARGAYF
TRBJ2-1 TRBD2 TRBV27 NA TGTGCCAGCAGCTCGGGACTAGCGGGAGTTGGGGAGCAGTTCTTC CASSSGLAGVGEQFF
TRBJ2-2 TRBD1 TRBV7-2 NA TGTGCCAGCAGACCTCCGGGACAGGGGGCCTCGCGGGCCGGGGAGCTGTTTTTT CASRPPGQGASRAGELFF
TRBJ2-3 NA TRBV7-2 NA TGTGCCAGCAGCTTTAGATCAAGAGATGGTACGCAGTATTTT CASSFRSRDGTQYF
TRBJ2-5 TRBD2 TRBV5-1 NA TGCGCCAGCAGCTTCGGAGGGGAGGGAGAGACCCAGTACTTC CASSFGGEGETQYF
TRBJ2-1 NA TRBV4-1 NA TGCGCCAGCAGCCAAGGGGTTATTCGGGTAAGCTCCTACAATGAGCAGTTCTTC CASSQGVIRVSSYNEQFF
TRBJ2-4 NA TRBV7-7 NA TGTGCCAGCAGTCCTGCTGATCGGGACATTCAGTACTTC CASSPADRDIQYF
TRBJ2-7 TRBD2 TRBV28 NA TGTGCCAGCAGTCCAAGGACTAGCGGGCCTGCGGAGAATCACTACGAGCAGTACTTC CASSPRTSGPAENHYEQYF
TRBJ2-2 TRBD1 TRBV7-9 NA TGTGCCAGCAGCACCTCGGACAGGGTTTCCGGGGAGCTGTTTTTT CASSTSDRVSGELFF
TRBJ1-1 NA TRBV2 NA TGTGCCAGCAGCACAACCGGGGACACTGAAGCTTTCTTT CASSTTGDTEAFF
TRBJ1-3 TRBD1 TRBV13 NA TGTGCCAGCAGCCGGAGACAGGGGGGGTCTGGAAACACCATATATTTT CASSRRQGGSGNTIYF
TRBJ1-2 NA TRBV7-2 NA TGTGCCAGCAGCCCTGGAGGGACGCCGGCTAACTATGGCTACACCTTC CASSPGGTPANYGYTF
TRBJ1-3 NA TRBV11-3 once TGTGCCAGCAGCTTAGATGGTGGGACATCCACTGGAAACACCATATATTTT CASSLDGGTSTGNTIYF
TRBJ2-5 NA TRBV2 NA TGTGCCAGCATGCGGGACAGACAACAAGAGACCCAGTACTTC CASMRDRQQETQYF
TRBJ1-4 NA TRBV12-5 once TGTGCTAGCCGTTCAGGGTCGGGTGAAAAACTGTTTTTT CASRSGSGEKLFF
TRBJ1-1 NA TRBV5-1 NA TGCGCCAGCAGCGCCGACGGGGACACTGAAGCTTTCTTT CASSADGDTEAFF
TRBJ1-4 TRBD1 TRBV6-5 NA TGTGCCAGCAGCCCGGGACAGGGCGGTGAAAAACTGTTTTTT CASSPGQGGEKLFF
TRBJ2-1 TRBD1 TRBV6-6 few TGTGCCAGCAGTTATTTACAGGGGGCGGATGAGCAGTTCTTC CASSYLQGADEQFF
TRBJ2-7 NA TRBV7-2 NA TGTGCCAGCAGCTTAATTGGCAGGGTCGAGCAGTACTTC CASSLIGRVEQYF
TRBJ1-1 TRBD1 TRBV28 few TGTGCCAGCAGGCGCGATCCGGGACAGGGGGACACTGAAGCTTTCTTT CASRRDPGQGDTEAFF
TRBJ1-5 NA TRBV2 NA TGTGCCAGCAGTGAGCGACAGGAGAGCAATCAGCCCCAGCATTTT CASSERQESNQPQHF
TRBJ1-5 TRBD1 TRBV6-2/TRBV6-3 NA TGTGCCAGCAGTTACGTGACAGGGGACGGTCTCTATAGCAATCAGCCCCAGCATTTT CASSYVTGDGLYSNQPQHF
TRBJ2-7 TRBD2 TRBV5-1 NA TGCGCCAGCAGCTCCGGGACTAGCGGGGGGAGCTCCTACGAGCAGTACTTC CASSSGTSGGSSYEQYF
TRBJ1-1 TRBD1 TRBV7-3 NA TGTGCCAGCAGCCAGACAGGGGGCGGAAACACTGAAGCTTTCTTT CASSQTGGGNTEAFF
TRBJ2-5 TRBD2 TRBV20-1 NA TGCAGTGCTAGTAATGAGGGAGGGCAAGAGACCCAGTACTTC CSASNEGGQETQYF